These T cell receptor beta chains were read from a single sample in a study of T cells after yellow fever vaccination. TCRdb re-called the 5' RACE reads through MiXCR, storing one row per CDR3 protein. The data contain about 210,000 distinct CDR3 sequences, approximately 3% of them singletons. The source was CD4+ T cells sorted from PBMCs, collected 10 days after the yellow fever booster vaccination. Receptor source: a man younger than 35 who received the YFV17D yellow fever vaccine. The CDR3 runs from the conserved cysteine through the conserved F or W. A D gene is named only where the DNA matches it firmly. Not every row has a clone size; where given, it reads once, few, many or a size class.

CSVADRDQPQHF	TGCAGCGTTGCGGACAGGGATCAGCCCCAGCATTTT	TRBV29-1	TRBD1	TRBJ1-5	-
CASSDVQSSWNIQYF	TGTGCCAGCAGCGATGTCCAGTCGTCGTGGAACATTCAGTACTTC	TRBV12-3/TRBV12-4	-	TRBJ2-4	few
CATTRGETDTQYF	TGTGCCACCACAAGGGGGGAAACAGATACGCAGTATTTT	TRBV19	-	TRBJ2-3	few
CASERGQGAREQYF	TGCGCCAGCGAGAGGGGACAGGGGGCGCGGGAGCAGTACTTC	TRBV5-1	TRBD1	TRBJ2-7	-
CASSVGMYQETQYF	TGTGCCAGCAGCGTAGGAATGTACCAAGAGACCCAGTACTTC	TRBV9	-	TRBJ2-5	few
CASSPLESGNTIYF	TGTGCCAGCTCACCACTAGAATCTGGAAACACCATATATTTT	TRBV18	-	TRBJ1-3	few
CASSQEVQRGPDTQYF	TGCGCCAGCAGCCAAGAAGTCCAGCGGGGACCAGATACGCAGTATTTT	TRBV4-3	TRBD2	TRBJ2-3	-
CASSYLDPAKINAVGGYGYTF	TGTGCCAGTAGTTACCTGGACCCGGCGAAGATTAATGCGGTCGGGGGCTATGGCTACACCTTC	TRBV19	-	TRBJ1-2	few
CASSQEYGRGNSPLHF	TGCGCCAGCAGCCAAGAGTATGGGAGGGGAAATTCACCCCTCCACTTT	TRBV4-3	-	TRBJ1-6	many
CASSSIRTGKQFF	TGTGCCAGCAGTTCCATCAGGACGGGGAAGCAGTTCTTC	TRBV28	-	TRBJ2-1	many
CASGRQGVETQYF	TGTGCCAGCGGCCGACAGGGAGTGGAGACCCAGTACTTC	TRBV7-2	TRBD1	TRBJ2-5	many
CASSRPGSGNTIYF	TGTGCCAGCAGCCGACCCGGCTCTGGAAACACCATATATTTT	TRBV7-2	-	TRBJ1-3	-
CASSEQGAGQPQHF	TGCGCCAGCAGCGAACAGGGGGCCGGTCAGCCCCAGCATTTT	TRBV5-1	TRBD1	TRBJ1-5	many
CASSFIAGDTDTQYF	TGCGCCAGCAGCTTTATAGCGGGGGACACAGATACGCAGTATTTT	TRBV5-1	TRBD2	TRBJ2-3	few
CASSLDSDSYEQYF	TGCGCCAGCAGCTTGGACAGCGATTCCTACGAGCAGTACTTC	TRBV5-1	-	TRBJ2-7	many
CASSSHTDRRRTDTQYF	TGCGCCAGCAGCTCCCACACTGACAGGAGACGCACAGATACGCAGTATTTT	TRBV5-1	-	TRBJ2-3	many
CASNDYRGEQFF	TGTGCCAGCAACGACTACCGGGGTGAGCAGTTCTTC	TRBV2	-	TRBJ2-1	-
CASSSLAGGGDEQFF	TGTGCCAGCAGCTCCCTAGCGGGGGGGGGCGATGAGCAGTTCTTC	TRBV5-6	TRBD2	TRBJ2-1	-
CASNLGGPIQPQHF	TGTGCCAGCAACCTGGGCGGACCAATTCAGCCCCAGCATTTT	TRBV2	-	TRBJ1-5	many
CAWSGLTSNSPLHF	TGTGCCTGGAGTGGGTTGACCTCAAATTCACCCCTCCACTTT	TRBV30	-	TRBJ1-6	few
CASSQGGPGTGGEKLFF	TGTGCCAGCAGCCAAGGAGGCCCCGGGACAGGGGGTGAAAAACTGTTTTTT	TRBV4-2	TRBD1	TRBJ1-4	many
CASSSTGVSSYNSPLHF	TGTGCCAGCAGCTCGACAGGGGTTAGCTCCTATAATTCACCCCTCCACTTT	TRBV6-5	TRBD1	TRBJ1-6	many
CATSRVRTRETQYF	TGTGCCACCAGCAGAGTCCGGACTAGAGAGACCCAGTACTTC	TRBV15	TRBD2	TRBJ2-5	few
CASSPRTSGAWEGETQYF	TGTGCCAGCAGTCCCAGGACTAGCGGGGCATGGGAGGGAGAGACCCAGTACTTC	TRBV27	TRBD2	TRBJ2-5	many
CASSQAGGSYNEQFF	TGCGCCAGCAGCCAAGCAGGAGGATCCTACAATGAGCAGTTCTTC	TRBV4-3	-	TRBJ2-1	few
CASRDDTGGPSEQYF	TGTGCCAGCAGGGACGATACAGGGGGGCCTAGCGAGCAGTACTTC	TRBV6-5	TRBD1	TRBJ2-7	-
CASSQGAGGELFF	TGCGCCAGCAGCCAGGGGGCGGGCGGGGAGCTGTTTTTT	TRBV4-3	-	TRBJ2-2	few
CASSLQLASYEQYF	TGCGCCAGCAGCTTGCAGCTGGCCTCCTACGAGCAGTACTTC	TRBV5-1	-	TRBJ2-7	many
CASSLGLAETQYF	TGTGCCAGCAGCTTAGGACTAGCGGAGACCCAGTACTTC	TRBV11-2	TRBD2	TRBJ2-5	many
CASSQGRNSNQPQHF	TGCGCCAGCAGCCAAGGGAGGAATAGCAATCAGCCCCAGCATTTT	TRBV4-3	-	TRBJ1-5	few
CASSSPGNEQFF	TGCGCCAGCAGCTCGCCGGGTAATGAGCAGTTCTTC	TRBV5-1	-	TRBJ2-1	many
CSARTSDTQYF	TGCAGTGCTAGAACGTCGGATACGCAGTATTTT	TRBV20-1	-	TRBJ2-3	few
CASTRGVSNEQFF	TGTGCCAGCACCCGGGGGGTAAGCAATGAGCAGTTCTTC	TRBV7-2	TRBD2	TRBJ2-1	many